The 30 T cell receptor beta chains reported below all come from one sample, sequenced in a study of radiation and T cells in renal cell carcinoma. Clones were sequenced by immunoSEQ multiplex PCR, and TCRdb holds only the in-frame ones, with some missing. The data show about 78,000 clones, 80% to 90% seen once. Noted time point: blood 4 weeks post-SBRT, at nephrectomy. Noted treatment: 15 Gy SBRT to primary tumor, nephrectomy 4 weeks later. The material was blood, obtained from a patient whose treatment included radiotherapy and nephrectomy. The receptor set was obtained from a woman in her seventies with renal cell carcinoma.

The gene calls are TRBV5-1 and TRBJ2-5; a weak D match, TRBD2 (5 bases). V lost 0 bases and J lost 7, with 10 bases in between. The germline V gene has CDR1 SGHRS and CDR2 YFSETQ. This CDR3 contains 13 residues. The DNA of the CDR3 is TGCGCCAGCAGCTTGGCGGGGTTGGGGACCCAGTACTTC. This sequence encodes CASSLAGLGTQYF. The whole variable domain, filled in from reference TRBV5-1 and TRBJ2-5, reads KAGVTQTPRYLIKTRGQQVTLSCSPISGHRSVSWYQQTPGQGLQFLFEYFSETQRNKGNFPGRFSGRQFSNSRSEMNVSTLELGDSALYLCASSLAGLGTQYFGPGTRLLVL.

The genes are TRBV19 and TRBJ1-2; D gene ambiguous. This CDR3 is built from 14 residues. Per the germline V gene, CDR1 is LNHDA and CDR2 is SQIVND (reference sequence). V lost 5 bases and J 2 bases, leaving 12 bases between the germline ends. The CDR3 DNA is TGTGCCAGTAGTCTTCCTGAGGGAAACTATGGCTACACCTTC. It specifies CASSLPEGNYGYTF. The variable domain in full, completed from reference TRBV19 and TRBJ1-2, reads DGGITQSPKYLFRKEGQNVTLSCEQNLNHDAMYWYRQDPGQGLRLIYYSQIVNDFQKGDIAEGYSVSREKKESFPLTVTSAQKNPTAFYLCASSLPEGNYGYTFGSGTRLTVV.

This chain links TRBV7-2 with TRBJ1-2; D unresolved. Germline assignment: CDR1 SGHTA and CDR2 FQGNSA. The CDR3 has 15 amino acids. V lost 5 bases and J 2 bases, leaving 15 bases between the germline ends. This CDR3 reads CASSPRVGGNYGYTF. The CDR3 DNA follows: TGTGCCAGCAGCCCAAGGGTAGGCGGGAACTATGGCTACACCTTC.

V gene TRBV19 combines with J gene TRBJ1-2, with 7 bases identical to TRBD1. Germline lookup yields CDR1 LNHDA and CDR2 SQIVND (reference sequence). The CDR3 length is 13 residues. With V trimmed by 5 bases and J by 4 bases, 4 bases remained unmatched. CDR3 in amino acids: CASSDRVVYGYTF. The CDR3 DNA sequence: TGTGCCAGTAGTGACAGGGTCGTCTATGGCTACACCTTC.

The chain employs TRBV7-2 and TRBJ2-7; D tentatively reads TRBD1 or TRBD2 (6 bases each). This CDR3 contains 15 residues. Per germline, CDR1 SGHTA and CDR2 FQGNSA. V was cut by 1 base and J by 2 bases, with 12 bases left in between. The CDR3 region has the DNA TGTGCCAGCAGCTTAGTCGACCGGGGGCCCTACGAGCAGTACTTC. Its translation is CASSLVDRGPYEQYF.

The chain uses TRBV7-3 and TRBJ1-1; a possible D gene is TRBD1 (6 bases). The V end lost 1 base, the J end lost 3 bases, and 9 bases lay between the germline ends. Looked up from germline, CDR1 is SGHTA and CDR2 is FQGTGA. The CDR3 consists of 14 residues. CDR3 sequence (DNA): TGTGCCAGCAGCTTAATAGGGGGAGACACTGAAGCTTTCTTT. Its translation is CASSLIGGDTEAFF.

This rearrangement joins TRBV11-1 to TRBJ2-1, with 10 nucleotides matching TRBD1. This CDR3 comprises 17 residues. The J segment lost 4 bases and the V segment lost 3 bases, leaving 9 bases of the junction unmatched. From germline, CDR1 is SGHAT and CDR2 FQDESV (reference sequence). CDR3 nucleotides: TGTGCCAGCAGCTTGGGCCGGGGACAGGGGATTTACAATGAGCAGTTCTTC. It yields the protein CASSLGRGQGIYNEQFF.

CDR3 loop: CASRKTLTGVYEQFF. The CDR3 nucleotides read TGTGCCAGCAGAAAAACTTTGACAGGGGTCTATGAGCAGTTCTTC. The V call is TRBV6-1, the J call TRBJ2-1; 8 nucleotides agree with TRBD1. J gave up 8 bases and V 6 bases, and 12 bases lay outside the gene matches. The CDR3 is made up of 15 amino acids. The germline V gene encodes CDR1 MNHNS and CDR2 SASEGT.

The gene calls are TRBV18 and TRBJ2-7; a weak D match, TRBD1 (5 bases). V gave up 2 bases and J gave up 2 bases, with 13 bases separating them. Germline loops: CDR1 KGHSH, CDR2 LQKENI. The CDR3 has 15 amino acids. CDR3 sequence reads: CASSPERGRTYEQYF. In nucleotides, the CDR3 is TGTGCCAGCTCACCAGAAAGGGGAAGGACCTACGAGCAGTACTTC.

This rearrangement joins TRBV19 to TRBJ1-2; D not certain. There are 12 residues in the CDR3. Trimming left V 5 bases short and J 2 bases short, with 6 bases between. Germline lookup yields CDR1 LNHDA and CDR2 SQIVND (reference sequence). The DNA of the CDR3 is TGTGCCAGTAGTGTGGGGAACTATGGCTACACCTTC. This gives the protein CASSVGNYGYTF.

The CDR3 loop reads CAISAEERSPLHF. The CDR3 bases are TGTGCCATCAGTGCGGAGGAGAGGTCACCCCTCCACTTT. The chain employs TRBV10-3 and TRBJ1-6; no reliable D call. The V end lost 4 bases, the J end lost 10 bases, and 11 bases lay between the germline ends. The CDR3 covers 13 residues. Per germline, CDR1 ENHRY and CDR2 SYGVKD.

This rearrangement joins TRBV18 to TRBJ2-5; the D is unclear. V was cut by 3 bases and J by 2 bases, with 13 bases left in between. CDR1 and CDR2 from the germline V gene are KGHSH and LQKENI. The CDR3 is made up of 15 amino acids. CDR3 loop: CASSPLLGPQETQYF. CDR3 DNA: TGTGCCAGCTCACCGCTCCTAGGCCCACAAGAGACCCAGTACTTC.

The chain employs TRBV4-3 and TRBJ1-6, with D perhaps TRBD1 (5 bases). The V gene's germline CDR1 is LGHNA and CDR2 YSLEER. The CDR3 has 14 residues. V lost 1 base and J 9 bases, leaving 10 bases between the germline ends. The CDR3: CASSQAEGSSPLHF. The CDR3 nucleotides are TGCGCCAGCAGCCAAGCTGAGGGGTCTTCACCCCTCCACTTT.

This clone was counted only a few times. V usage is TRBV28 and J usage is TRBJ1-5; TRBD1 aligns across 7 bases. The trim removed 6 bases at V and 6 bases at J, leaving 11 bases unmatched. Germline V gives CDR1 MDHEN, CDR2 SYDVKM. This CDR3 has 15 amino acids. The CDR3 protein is CASSSGQPGVQPQHF. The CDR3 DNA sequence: TGTGCCAGCAGCTCGGGACAGCCCGGTGTTCAGCCCCAGCATTTT.

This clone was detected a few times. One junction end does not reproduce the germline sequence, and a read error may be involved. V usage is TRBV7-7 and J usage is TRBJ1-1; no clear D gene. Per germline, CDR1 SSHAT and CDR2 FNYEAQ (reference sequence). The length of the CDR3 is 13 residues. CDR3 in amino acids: CASSSRENTEAFF. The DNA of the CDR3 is TGTGCTAGCAGCTCCCGGGAGAACACTGAAGCTTTCTTT.

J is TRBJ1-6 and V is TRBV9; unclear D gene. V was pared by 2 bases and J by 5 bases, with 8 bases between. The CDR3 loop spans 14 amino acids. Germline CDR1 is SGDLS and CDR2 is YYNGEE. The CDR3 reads CASSVSPNNSPLHF. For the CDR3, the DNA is TGTGCCAGCAGCGTTTCTCCTAATAATTCACCCCTCCACTTT.

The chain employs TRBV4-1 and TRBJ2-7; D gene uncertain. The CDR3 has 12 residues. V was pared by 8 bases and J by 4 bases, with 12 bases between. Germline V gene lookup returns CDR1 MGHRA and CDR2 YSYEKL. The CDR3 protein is CASRSEIYEQYF. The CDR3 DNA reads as TGCGCCAGCCGCTCCGAAATATACGAGCAGTACTTC.

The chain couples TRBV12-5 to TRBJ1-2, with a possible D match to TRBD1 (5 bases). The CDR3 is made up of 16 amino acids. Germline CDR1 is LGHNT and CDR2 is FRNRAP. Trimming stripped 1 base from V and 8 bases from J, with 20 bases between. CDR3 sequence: CASGLGLMGVVSGYTF. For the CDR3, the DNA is TGTGCTAGTGGTTTGGGTTTGATGGGGGTAGTTTCGGGCTACACCTTC.

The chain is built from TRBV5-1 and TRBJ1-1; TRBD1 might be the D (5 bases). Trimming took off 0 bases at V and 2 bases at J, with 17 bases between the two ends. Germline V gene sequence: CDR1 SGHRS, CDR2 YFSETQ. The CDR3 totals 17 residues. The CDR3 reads CASSLEMRTSANTEAFF. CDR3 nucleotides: TGCGCCAGCAGCTTGGAAATGAGGACAAGCGCTAACACTGAAGCTTTCTTT.

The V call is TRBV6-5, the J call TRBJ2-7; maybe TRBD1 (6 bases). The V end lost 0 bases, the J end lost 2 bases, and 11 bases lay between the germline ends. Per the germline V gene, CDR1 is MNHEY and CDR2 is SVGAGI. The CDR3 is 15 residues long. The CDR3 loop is CASSYSKGVAYEQYF. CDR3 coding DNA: TGTGCCAGCAGTTACTCGAAGGGGGTCGCCTACGAGCAGTACTTC.

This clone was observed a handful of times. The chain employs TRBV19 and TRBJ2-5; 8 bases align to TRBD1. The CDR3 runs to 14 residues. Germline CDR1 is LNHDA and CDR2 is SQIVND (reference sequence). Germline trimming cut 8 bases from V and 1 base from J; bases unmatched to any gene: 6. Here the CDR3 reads CASGQGGAQETQYF. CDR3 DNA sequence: TGTGCCAGTGGACAGGGAGGAGCCCAAGAGACCCAGTACTTC.

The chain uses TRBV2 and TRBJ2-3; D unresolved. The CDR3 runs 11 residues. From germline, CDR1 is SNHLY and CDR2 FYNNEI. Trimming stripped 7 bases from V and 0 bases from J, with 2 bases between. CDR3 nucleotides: TGTGCCAGCACTAGCACAGATACGCAGTATTTT. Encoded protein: CASTSTDTQYF.

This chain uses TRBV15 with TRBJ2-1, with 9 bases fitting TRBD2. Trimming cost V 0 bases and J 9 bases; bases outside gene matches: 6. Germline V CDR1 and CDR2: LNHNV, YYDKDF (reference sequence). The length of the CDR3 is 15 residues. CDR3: CATSRDQRGAGEQFF. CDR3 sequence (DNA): TGTGCCACCAGCAGAGACCAGCGGGGGGCAGGTGAGCAGTTCTTC.

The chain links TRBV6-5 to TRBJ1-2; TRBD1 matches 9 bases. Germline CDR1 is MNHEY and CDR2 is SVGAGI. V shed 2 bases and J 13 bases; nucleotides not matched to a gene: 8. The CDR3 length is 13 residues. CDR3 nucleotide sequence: TGTGCCAGCAGTTACAGGGACAGGGATGGTTTCACCTTC. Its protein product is CASSYRDRDGFTF.

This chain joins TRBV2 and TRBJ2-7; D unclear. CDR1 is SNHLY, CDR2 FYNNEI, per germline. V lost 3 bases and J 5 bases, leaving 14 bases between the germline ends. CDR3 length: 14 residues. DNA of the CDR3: TGTGCCAGCAGTGATAGGGCGCAGAATGACGAGCAGTACTTC. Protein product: CASSDRAQNDEQYF.

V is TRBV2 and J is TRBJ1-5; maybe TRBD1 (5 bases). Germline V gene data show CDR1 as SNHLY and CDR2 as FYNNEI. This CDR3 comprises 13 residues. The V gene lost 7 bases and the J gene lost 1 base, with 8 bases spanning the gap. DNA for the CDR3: TGTGCCAGCACGGGGGTAAGCAATCAGCCCCAGCATTTT. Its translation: CASTGVSNQPQHF. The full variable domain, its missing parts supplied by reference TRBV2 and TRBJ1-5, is EPEVTQTPSHQVTQMGQEVILRCVPISNHLYFYWYRQILGQKVEFLVSFYNNEISEKSEIFDDQFSVERPDGSNFTLKIRSTKLEDSAMYFCASTGVSNQPQHFGDGTRLSIL.

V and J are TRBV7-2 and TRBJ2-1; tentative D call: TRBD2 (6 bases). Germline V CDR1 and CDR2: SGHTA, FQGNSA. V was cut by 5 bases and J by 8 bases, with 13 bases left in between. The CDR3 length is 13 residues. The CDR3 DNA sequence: TGTGCCAGCAGCCGAGGAGGGGCGTATGAGCAGTTCTTC. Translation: CASSRGGAYEQFF.

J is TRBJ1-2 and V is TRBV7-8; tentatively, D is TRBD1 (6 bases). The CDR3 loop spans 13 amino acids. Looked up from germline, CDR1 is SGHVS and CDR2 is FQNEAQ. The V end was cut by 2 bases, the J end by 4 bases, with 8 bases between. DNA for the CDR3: TGTGCCAGCAGCTTAAGGGACATCTATGGCTACACCTTC. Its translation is CASSLRDIYGYTF. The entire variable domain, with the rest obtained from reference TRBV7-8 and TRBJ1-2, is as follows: GAGVSQSPRYKVAKRGQDVALRCDPISGHVSLFWYQQALGQGPEFLTYFQNEAQLDKSGLPSDRFFAERPEGSVSTLKIQRTQQEDSAVYLCASSLRDIYGYTFGSGTRLTVV.

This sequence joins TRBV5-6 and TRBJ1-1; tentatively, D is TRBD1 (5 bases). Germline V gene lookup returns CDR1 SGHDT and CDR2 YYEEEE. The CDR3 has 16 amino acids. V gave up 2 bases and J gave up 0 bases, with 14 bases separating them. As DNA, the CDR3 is TGTGCCAGCAGCTTCTGGACACCGATAATGAACACTGAAGCTTTCTTT. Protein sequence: CASSFWTPIMNTEAFF.

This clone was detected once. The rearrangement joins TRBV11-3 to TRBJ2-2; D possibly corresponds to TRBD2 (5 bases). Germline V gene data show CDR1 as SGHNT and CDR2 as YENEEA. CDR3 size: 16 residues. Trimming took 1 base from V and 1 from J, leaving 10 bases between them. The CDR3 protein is CASSLAGGLNTGELFF. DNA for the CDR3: TGTGCCAGCAGCTTAGCGGGTGGACTGAACACCGGGGAGCTGTTTTTT.